A single sample gave rise to the 16 T cell receptor beta chains below, sequenced in a study of blood T cell repertoires in COVID-19. Data came from immunoSEQ multiplex PCR; TCRdb stores just in-frame clones and leaves some out. Among approximately 68,000 clones listed, about 81% were seen once. The sequenced sample consisted of peripheral blood. The source is a human donor in a cohort sampled during active COVID-19.

This chain joins TRBV6-6 and TRBJ1-2; D gene uncertain. Trimming left V 7 bases short and J 7 bases short, with 13 bases between. CDR3 length: 12 residues. The germline CDR1 and CDR2 sequences are MNHNY and SVGAGI (reference sequence). The CDR3 protein is CASTYRHSGYTF. The CDR3 DNA is TGTGCCAGCACCTACCGGCACAGTGGCTACACCTTC.

The rearrangement links TRBV5-4 to TRBJ2-2; 7 bases fit TRBD2. The CDR3 spans 16 residues. V was clipped by 0 bases and J by 4 bases; unmatched bases: 6. Germline CDR1 is SGHNT and CDR2 is YYREEE (reference sequence). DNA for the CDR3: TGTGCCAGCAGCTTGGAGGGCGGGAGTATCACCGGGGAGCTGTTTTTT. It codes for CASSLEGGSITGELFF. The full variable domain, rest sourced from reference TRBV5-4 and TRBJ2-2, is ETGVTQSPTHLIKTRGQQVTLRCSSQSGHNTVSWYQQALGQGPQFIFQYYREEENGRGNFPPRFSGLQFPNYSSELNVNALELDDSALYLCASSLEGGSITGELFFGEGSRLTVL.

The rearrangement uses TRBV4-3 and TRBJ1-2; D ambiguous. Trimming left V 0 bases short and J 5 bases short, with 13 bases between. Germline loops: CDR1 LGHNA, CDR2 YSLEER. This CDR3 has 15 amino acids. CDR3 sequence reads: CASSQDSPVLYGYTF. The CDR3 nucleotides are TGCGCCAGCAGCCAAGATTCCCCGGTGTTATATGGCTACACCTTC.

The chain uses TRBV2 and TRBJ2-7; maybe TRBD2 (6 bases). Germline V CDR1 and CDR2: SNHLY, FYNNEI. Trimming stripped 1 base from V and 3 bases from J, with 22 bases between. This CDR3 contains 18 residues. This CDR3 reads CASSEGVGSGRRGYEQYF. The CDR3 DNA reads as TGTGCCAGCAGTGAAGGAGTCGGTAGCGGAAGGCGGGGCTACGAGCAGTACTTC.

CDR3 sequence: CASSLGGRGYQAQYF. The CDR3 bases are TGTGCCAGCAGCTTAGGAGGCAGGGGCTATCAGGCGCAGTATTTT. The V gene is TRBV11-2, the J gene TRBJ2-3; a weak D match, TRBD1 (6 bases). The CDR3 runs 15 residues. CDR1 and CDR2 from the germline V gene are SGHAT and FQNNGV. With 1 base removed from V and 10 bases from J, the gap between germline ends came to 18 bases.

The chain carries TRBV3-1 (or the pseudogene TRBV3-2) and TRBJ2-1; D is perhaps TRBD1 (6 bases). The CDR3 runs 13 residues. Germline CDR1 and CDR2: LGHDT and YNNKEL (reference sequence). Trimming removed 1 base at V and 7 bases at J, with 8 bases between. DNA for the CDR3: TGTGCCAGCAGCCAAGGAGGGGGAAATGAGCAGTTCTTC. As protein: CASSQGGGNEQFF.

This clone was recorded only once. V is TRBV28 and J is TRBJ2-7; D is perhaps TRBD1 (6 bases). V was cut by 3 bases and J by 3 bases, with 12 bases left in between. Germline CDR1 and CDR2: MDHEN and SYDVKM. The CDR3 is 14 residues long. The CDR3 region is CASSFRDKIYEQYF. In nucleotides, the CDR3 is TGTGCCAGCAGTTTCCGGGACAAGATCTACGAGCAGTACTTC.

The chain links TRBV5-6 to TRBJ2-7; 7 bases fit TRBD2. The germline CDR1 and CDR2 sequences are SGHDT and YYEEEE. The CDR3 length is 11 residues. The junction had 0 bases not matched to a gene; V was cut back by 3 bases and J by 6 bases. The CDR3 sequence: CASSWGGEQYF. In nucleotides, the CDR3 is TGTGCCAGCAGCTGGGGGGGCGAGCAGTACTTC.

This chain uses TRBV18 with TRBJ2-5; D is possibly TRBD2 (6 bases). Germline V lookup: CDR1 KGHSH, CDR2 LQKENI. V shed 0 bases and J shed 4 bases, with 9 bases lying between them. CDR3 length: 14 amino acids. The CDR3 DNA sequence: TGTGCCAGCTCACCACCGGGGCGGGGAGAGACCCAGTACTTC. Protein sequence: CASSPPGRGETQYF.

This sequence joins TRBV11-1 and TRBJ1-6; D is ambiguous. The length of the CDR3 is 15 residues. Germline assignment: CDR1 SGHAT and CDR2 FQDESV (reference sequence). The germline V and J ends were trimmed by 5 bases and 5 bases, with 13 bases remaining between them. The CDR3 region is CASSRLMADNSPLHF. The DNA for the CDR3 is TGTGCCAGCAGCCGACTCATGGCAGATAATTCACCCCTCCACTTT.

J is TRBJ1-1 and V is TRBV19; a possible D gene is TRBD1 (5 bases). V lost 8 bases and J lost 5, with 9 bases in between. From germline, CDR1 is LNHDA and CDR2 SQIVND (reference sequence). CDR3 size: 11 residues. The CDR3 reads CASSGGTEAFF. The CDR3 DNA is TGTGCCAGTTCCGGGGGGACTGAAGCTTTCTTT.

The chain links TRBV7-8 to TRBJ2-5, with TRBD2 as a possible D gene (5 bases). The length of the CDR3 is 17 residues. Trimming removed 1 base at V and 5 bases at J, with 20 bases between. Germline-derived CDR1 and CDR2 are SGHVS and FQNEAQ. The CDR3 nucleotides are TGTGCCAGCAGCTTAGGGGCCGAGACTAATCTGAGGGAGACCCAGTACTTC. The encoded protein is CASSLGAETNLRETQYF.

This clone was seen a few times. Relative to the germline gene, one junction end is altered; a read error may explain this. The chain employs TRBV29-1 and TRBJ1-2; perhaps TRBD1 as D (6 bases). CDR1 and CDR2 from the germline V gene are SQVTM and ANQGSEA. The CDR3 runs to 13 residues. In nucleotides, the CDR3 is TGCAGCGTGACGACATCGGCCAGTGTAGGGGGGGCCTTC. Translated: CSVTTSASVGGAF.

The chain links TRBV20-1 to TRBJ2-7; D may be TRBD2 (5 bases). The germline gives CDR1 DFQATT, CDR2 SNEGSKA (reference sequence). The CDR3 extends over 11 amino acids. V was trimmed by 4 bases and J by 7 bases, leaving 11 bases between them. The CDR3 loop reads CSAKWSGEQYF. DNA for the CDR3: TGCAGTGCTAAATGGTCGGGGGAGCAGTACTTC.

The rearrangement uses TRBV10-2 and TRBJ2-3; D is perhaps TRBD2 (6 bases). Germline V lookup: CDR1 WSHSY, CDR2 SAAADI. Trimming removed 2 bases at V and 2 bases at J, with 14 bases between. The CDR3 is made up of 16 amino acids. This CDR3 is CASSEALGGYTDTQYF. The CDR3 coding sequence is TGCGCCAGCAGTGAGGCGCTGGGGGGATACACAGATACGCAGTATTTT.

V and J are TRBV4-3 and TRBJ1-2; a possible D gene is TRBD1 (5 bases). V lost 0 bases to trimming and J lost 8 bases, with 10 bases between them. Looked up from germline, CDR1 is LGHNA and CDR2 is YSLEER. CDR3 length equals 13 residues. The CDR3 loop is CASSQDLGEGYTF. The CDR3 DNA sequence: TGCGCCAGCAGCCAAGATCTAGGGGAAGGCTACACCTTC.